This T cell receptor beta chain was sequenced during a study of control samples from healthy donors and cancer patients. Here immunoSEQ multiplex PCR was the method, and the copy in TCRdb shows in-frame clones only, minus some. The sample includes about 120,000 clones, approximately 89% of them seen just once. Trimming took 4 bases from V and 7 from J, leaving 14 bases between them. There are 13 residues in the CDR3. Germline V gene sequence: CDR1 SQVTM, CDR2 ANQGSEA. Material for sequencing was blood. This rearrangement joins TRBV29-1 to TRBJ1-5, with a weak D call TRBD1 (5 bases). This TCR was recovered from a man aged 35-49 years in good health. CDR3 coding DNA: TGCAGCGTTGGCTGGGGGGGGGTACAGCCCCAGCATTTT. This codes for CSVGWGGVQPQHF.